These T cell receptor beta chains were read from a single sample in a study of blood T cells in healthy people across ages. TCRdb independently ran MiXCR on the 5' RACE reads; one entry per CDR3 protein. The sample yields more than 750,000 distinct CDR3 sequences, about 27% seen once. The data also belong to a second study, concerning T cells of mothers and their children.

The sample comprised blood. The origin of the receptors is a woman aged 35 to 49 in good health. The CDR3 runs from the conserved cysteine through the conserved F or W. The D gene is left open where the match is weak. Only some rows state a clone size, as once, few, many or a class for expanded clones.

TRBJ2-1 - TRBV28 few TGTGCCAGCACCCCCTCGGGTGGGTACGGGCTAAATGAGCAGTTCTTC CASTPSGGYGLNEQFF
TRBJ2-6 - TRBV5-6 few TGTGCCAGCAGCTTGTTTGGGTCCGGGGCCAACGTCCTGACTTTC CASSLFGSGANVLTF
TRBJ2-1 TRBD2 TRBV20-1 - TGCAGTGCTAGACCACTAGCGGGAGCCTACAATGAGCAGTTCTTC CSARPLAGAYNEQFF
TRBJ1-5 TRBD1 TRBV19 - TGTGCCAGTACCTCATTATGGGACAGGAGATTACAGCCCCAGCATTTT CASTSLWDRRLQPQHF
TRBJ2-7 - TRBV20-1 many TGCAGTGCTAGCAATCCCGGAGACTACGAGCAGTACTTC CSASNPGDYEQYF
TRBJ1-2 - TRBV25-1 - TGTGCCAGCAGTGAAGGGGAGGGGAGGTCGGTTGGCTACACCTTC CASSEGEGRSVGYTF
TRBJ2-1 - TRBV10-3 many TGTGCCATCAGCGTAGAGGAATACAATGAGCAGTTCTTC CAISVEEYNEQFF
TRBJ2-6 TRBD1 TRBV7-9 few TGTGCCGTTGGACAGGCGCTTCTCTCTGGGGCCAACGTCCTGACTTTC CAVGQALLSGANVLTF
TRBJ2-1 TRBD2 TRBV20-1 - TGCAGTGCTAGCGGCGGGGGGGCGGTCAACAATGAGCAGTTCTTC CSASGGGAVNNEQFF
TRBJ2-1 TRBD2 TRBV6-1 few TGTGCCAGCAGTGGGGGACTAGCGGGGACCAATGAGCAGTTCTTC CASSGGLAGTNEQFF
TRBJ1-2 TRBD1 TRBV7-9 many TGTGCCAGCAGCATCACACAGAGGCTGGGACAGGGTTATAATGGCTACACCTTC CASSITQRLGQGYNGYTF
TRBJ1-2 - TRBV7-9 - TGTGCCAGCAGCTTAGTCAGGGGAGGCGGCTACACCTTC CASSLVRGGGYTF
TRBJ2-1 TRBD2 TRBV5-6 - TGTGCCAGCAGCTCAACCCGGGGGGGTTCCTACAATGAGCAGTTCTTC CASSSTRGGSYNEQFF
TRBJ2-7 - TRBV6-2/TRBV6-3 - TGTGCCAGCAGCCCCACTCCAGGGTATGGCGAGCAGTACTTC CASSPTPGYGEQYF
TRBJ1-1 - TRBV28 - TGTGCCAGCAGTTCATTCCTGAGGGGGGCAAACACTGAAGCTTTCTTT CASSSFLRGANTEAFF
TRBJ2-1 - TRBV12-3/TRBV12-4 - TGTGCCAGCAGTTTTCTCCACCGGGACAATGAGCAGTTCTTC CASSFLHRDNEQFF
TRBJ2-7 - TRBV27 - TGTGCCAGCAGTTTTCCCGGGGGCTTGAACGAGCAGTACTTC CASSFPGGLNEQYF
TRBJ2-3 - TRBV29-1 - TGCAGCGTCCGGCGGGGCACAGATGCGCAGTATTTT CSVRRGTDAQYF
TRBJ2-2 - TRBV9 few TGTGCCAGCAGCGTAGAACAGATAAACACCGGGGAGCTGTTTTTT CASSVEQINTGELFF
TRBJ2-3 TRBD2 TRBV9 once TGTGCCAACAGCGTAGCGGGGGGTACGCAGTATTTT CANSVAGGTQYF
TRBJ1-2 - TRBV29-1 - TGCAGCGTTGAACCCGCAGGGGACTATGGCTACACCTTC CSVEPAGDYGYTF
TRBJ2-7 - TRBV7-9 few TGTGCCAGCAGCCCCACAAGGGCTCCCTACGAGCAGTACTTC CASSPTRAPYEQYF
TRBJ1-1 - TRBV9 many TGTGCCAGCAGCCCTCAGGGGTTGAACACTGAAGCTTTCTTT CASSPQGLNTEAFF
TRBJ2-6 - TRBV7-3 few TGTGCCAGCAGCTTAATGGGGGGGCGCTTATATGGGGCCAACGTCCTGACTTTC CASSLMGGRLYGANVLTF
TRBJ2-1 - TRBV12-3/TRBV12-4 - TGTGCCAGCAGTTTCAGTTCCTCGCACAGAGAGCAGTTCTTC CASSFSSSHREQFF
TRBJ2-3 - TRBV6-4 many TGTGCCAGCAGTGACTCGATCAGGGATGCTACAGATACGCAGTATTTT CASSDSIRDATDTQYF
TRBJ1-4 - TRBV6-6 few TGTGCCAGCAGTTACTGGGCAGGGAATGAAAAACTGTTTTTT CASSYWAGNEKLFF
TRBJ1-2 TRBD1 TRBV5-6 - TGTGCCAGCAGAGTGGACAGGTGGAACCCTAACTATGGCTACACCTTC CASRVDRWNPNYGYTF
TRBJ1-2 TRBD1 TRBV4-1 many TGCGCCAGCAGCCAAGCGTATGAACAGGGGAACTATGGCTACACCTTC CASSQAYEQGNYGYTF
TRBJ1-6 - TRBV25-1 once TGTGCCAGCAGTGACCAGAGTCCGGATTCACCCCTCCACTTT CASSDQSPDSPLHF
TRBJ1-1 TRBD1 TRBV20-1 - TGCAGTGCTAGTTTGCACAGGGGGCTACCTGAAGCTTTCTTT CSASLHRGLPEAFF
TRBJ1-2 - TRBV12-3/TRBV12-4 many TGTGCCAGCGGCACACCGGGGGCTAACTATGGCTACACCTTC CASGTPGANYGYTF
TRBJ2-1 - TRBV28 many TGTGCCAGCAGTTTAAAGGTCAATGAGCAGTTCTTC CASSLKVNEQFF
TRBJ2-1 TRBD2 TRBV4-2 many TGTGCCAGCAGCCAACCCACTAGCGGGTTCAATGAGCAGTTCTTC CASSQPTSGFNEQFF